A selection of T cell receptor beta chains follows, all from one sample in a study of HIV-infected patients and healthy controls. TCRdb itself ran the 5' RACE reads through MiXCR, one entry per CDR3 protein. The table shows roughly 20,000 distinct CDR3 sequences, with approximately 12% occurring only once. Sequenced input: blood. These receptors were collected from an adult in good health. CDR3s include the opening cysteine and the closing phenylalanine or tryptophan. Each record gives: D gene, J gene, V gene, clone size, CDR3 DNA, CDR3 protein. D genes are given only for firm matches. Size is omitted from some rows. Given values are once, few, many or a class for expanded clones.

D gene: NA
J gene: TRBJ2-7
V gene: TRBV7-2
clone size: few
CDR3 DNA: TGTGCCAGCAGCTTGTGGGGGCCTTACGAGCAGTACTTC
CDR3 protein: CASSLWGPYEQYF

D gene: TRBD1
J gene: TRBJ2-3
V gene: TRBV5-1
clone size: medium-sized
CDR3 DNA: TGCGCCAGCAGCTTGGCCACAGGGGTAGATACGCAGTATTTT
CDR3 protein: CASSLATGVDTQYF

D gene: NA
J gene: TRBJ2-7
V gene: TRBV5-1
clone size: many
CDR3 DNA: TGCGCCAGCAGCTTAGGGCCTCGCTACGAGCAGTACTTC
CDR3 protein: CASSLGPRYEQYF

D gene: NA
J gene: TRBJ1-3
V gene: TRBV20-1
clone size: NA
CDR3 DNA: TGCAGTGCTAGGGCCGTTGCCTCTGGAAACACCATATATTTT
CDR3 protein: CSARAVASGNTIYF

D gene: NA
J gene: TRBJ1-1
V gene: TRBV14
clone size: many
CDR3 DNA: TGTGCCAGCAGCCAAGCCCTCGGGTTTGGGGAAGCTTTCTTT
CDR3 protein: CASSQALGFGEAFF

D gene: TRBD2
J gene: TRBJ2-5
V gene: TRBV9
clone size: NA
CDR3 DNA: TGTGCCAGCACCAAAGCCGCTAGCGGGGGGGCTGGGGAGACCCAGTACTTC
CDR3 protein: CASTKAASGGAGETQYF

D gene: TRBD2
J gene: TRBJ2-5
V gene: TRBV9
clone size: medium-sized
CDR3 DNA: TGTGCCAGCAGCGGGGGACTAGCGCGAGAGACCCAGTACTTC
CDR3 protein: CASSGGLARETQYF

D gene: TRBD2
J gene: TRBJ2-5
V gene: TRBV4-1
clone size: few
CDR3 DNA: TGCGCCAGCAGCCAAGATGGGAGACTAGCGTTTACGGAGACCCAGTACTTC
CDR3 protein: CASSQDGRLAFTETQYF

D gene: NA
J gene: TRBJ2-6
V gene: TRBV5-4
clone size: NA
CDR3 DNA: TGTGCCAGCAGCTTGGAGGCCTACTCTGGGGCCAACGTCCTGACTTTC
CDR3 protein: CASSLEAYSGANVLTF

D gene: TRBD1
J gene: TRBJ1-5
V gene: TRBV7-2
clone size: few
CDR3 DNA: TGTGCCAGCAGGGGAGGGACAGGAGTTAATCAGCCCCAGCATTTT
CDR3 protein: CASRGGTGVNQPQHF

D gene: NA
J gene: TRBJ1-1
V gene: TRBV4-1
clone size: medium-sized
CDR3 DNA: TGCGCCAGCAGCCAAGATCGGGCAGCCTTCACTGAAGCTTTCTTT
CDR3 protein: CASSQDRAAFTEAFF

D gene: NA
J gene: TRBJ1-3
V gene: TRBV15
clone size: medium-sized
CDR3 DNA: TGTGCCACGAAAGACAGATCCTCTGGAAACACCATATATTTT
CDR3 protein: CATKDRSSGNTIYF

D gene: NA
J gene: TRBJ2-7
V gene: TRBV7-2
clone size: many
CDR3 DNA: TGTGCCAGCAGCCCCCGCGTTGTAGCGGACCTACCCTACGAGCAGTACTTC
CDR3 protein: CASSPRVVADLPYEQYF

D gene: TRBD2
J gene: TRBJ2-5
V gene: TRBV6-2/TRBV6-3
clone size: NA
CDR3 DNA: TGTGCCAGCAGCCAGCCAGGGAGGGCACACGTGACCCAGTACTTC
CDR3 protein: CASSQPGRAHVTQYF

D gene: NA
J gene: TRBJ2-7
V gene: TRBV20-1
clone size: many
CDR3 DNA: TGCAGTGCTGCCCGTCGGGGTGGGTACGAGCAGTACTTC
CDR3 protein: CSAARRGGYEQYF

D gene: NA
J gene: TRBJ1-5
V gene: TRBV4-1
clone size: many
CDR3 DNA: TGCGCCAGCAGCCAAAGTTTGGGGAGCAATCAGCCCCAGCATTTT
CDR3 protein: CASSQSLGSNQPQHF

D gene: NA
J gene: TRBJ2-2
V gene: TRBV18
clone size: NA
CDR3 DNA: TGTGCCAGCTCACCATATTCGGGCCAAGCCGGGGAGCTGTTTTTT
CDR3 protein: CASSPYSGQAGELFF

D gene: NA
J gene: TRBJ1-2
V gene: TRBV3-1
clone size: many
CDR3 DNA: TGTGCCAGCAGCAAAGTCCCAGGAGGTGGCTACACCTTC
CDR3 protein: CASSKVPGGGYTF

D gene: NA
J gene: TRBJ1-5
V gene: TRBV14
clone size: many
CDR3 DNA: TGTGCCAGCAGCCAAGATTCACATCAGCCCCAGCATTTT
CDR3 protein: CASSQDSHQPQHF

D gene: TRBD1
J gene: TRBJ1-1
V gene: TRBV5-1
clone size: many
CDR3 DNA: TGCGCCAGCAGCCCCACGGCGGACAGGGGGCGAACTGAAGCTTTCTTT
CDR3 protein: CASSPTADRGRTEAFF

D gene: NA
J gene: TRBJ1-2
V gene: TRBV11-2
clone size: many
CDR3 DNA: TGTGCCAGCAGCTCGACATATCTGGGGTCTGGCTACACCTTC
CDR3 protein: CASSSTYLGSGYTF

D gene: NA
J gene: TRBJ1-2
V gene: TRBV4-2
clone size: medium-sized
CDR3 DNA: TGTGCCAGCAGCCAAGCCCTGGGCCCGGCGGGCTACACCTTC
CDR3 protein: CASSQALGPAGYTF

D gene: TRBD2
J gene: TRBJ2-3
V gene: TRBV7-2
clone size: few
CDR3 DNA: TGTGCCAGCAGCCCGCGAGGTAGCGGGGGACCAGATACGCAGTATTTT
CDR3 protein: CASSPRGSGGPDTQYF

D gene: NA
J gene: TRBJ1-2
V gene: TRBV18
clone size: medium-sized
CDR3 DNA: TGTGCCACTGGGAGACAGAATCCTAACTATGGCTACACCTTC
CDR3 protein: CATGRQNPNYGYTF

D gene: TRBD2
J gene: TRBJ2-1
V gene: TRBV7-2
clone size: NA
CDR3 DNA: TGTGCCAGCAGCCGGGGACTAGCGGGGACGGGTGAGCAGTTCTTC
CDR3 protein: CASSRGLAGTGEQFF

D gene: TRBD1
J gene: TRBJ1-6
V gene: TRBV6-5
clone size: many
CDR3 DNA: TGTGCCAGCAGTTGGGGACAGTCTCATTCACCCCTCCACTTT
CDR3 protein: CASSWGQSHSPLHF

D gene: NA
J gene: TRBJ2-5
V gene: TRBV25-1
clone size: few
CDR3 DNA: TGTGCCAGCAGAGGACGACAGATTGAGACCCAGTACTTC
CDR3 protein: CASRGRQIETQYF

D gene: NA
J gene: TRBJ2-6
V gene: TRBV7-2
clone size: once
CDR3 DNA: TGTGCCAGCAGCCCCAACTTTGATGGGCGATCTGGGGCCAACGTCCTGACTTTC
CDR3 protein: CASSPNFDGRSGANVLTF

D gene: NA
J gene: TRBJ2-5
V gene: TRBV6-2/TRBV6-3
clone size: NA
CDR3 DNA: TGTGCCAGCAGTTCCACCGGGACTCCCATCGCCCAGAGGTACTTC
CDR3 protein: CASSSTGTPIAQRYF

D gene: NA
J gene: TRBJ1-1
V gene: TRBV5-5
clone size: many
CDR3 DNA: TGTGCCAGCAGCCCGGCGGGACCTGAAGCTTTCTTT
CDR3 protein: CASSPAGPEAFF

D gene: TRBD2
J gene: TRBJ2-5
V gene: TRBV5-1
clone size: many
CDR3 DNA: TGCGCCAGCAGCTTTAGCAGCGGGGAAGAGACCCAGTACTTC
CDR3 protein: CASSFSSGEETQYF

D gene: NA
J gene: TRBJ2-3
V gene: TRBV6-5
clone size: NA
CDR3 DNA: TGTGCCAGCAGGAGGGGGGGAACTAGCACAGATACGCAGTATTTT
CDR3 protein: CASRRGGTSTDTQYF

D gene: TRBD1
J gene: TRBJ2-2
V gene: TRBV6-5
clone size: few
CDR3 DNA: TGTGCCAGCAGCCGGGGACAGCGGAACACCGGGGAGCTGTTTTTT
CDR3 protein: CASSRGQRNTGELFF

D gene: NA
J gene: TRBJ1-5
V gene: TRBV28
clone size: medium-sized
CDR3 DNA: TGTGCCAGCAGTTTTTTCTCGGGAGGGGATAGCAATCAGCCCCAGCATTTT
CDR3 protein: CASSFFSGGDSNQPQHF

D gene: NA
J gene: TRBJ1-5
V gene: TRBV19
clone size: many
CDR3 DNA: TGTGCCAGTAGCCCGTTAGAGGGTCGAGGGAGCAATCAGCCCCAGCATTTT
CDR3 protein: CASSPLEGRGSNQPQHF

D gene: NA
J gene: TRBJ1-5
V gene: TRBV6-5
clone size: many
CDR3 DNA: TGTGCCAGCAGTTACGACGGGAAACAGCCCCAGCATTTT
CDR3 protein: CASSYDGKQPQHF

D gene: NA
J gene: TRBJ2-5
V gene: TRBV28
clone size: NA
CDR3 DNA: TGTGCCAGCAGTTCGGGACGGACCCAGTACTTC
CDR3 protein: CASSSGRTQYF

D gene: NA
J gene: TRBJ2-3
V gene: TRBV5-1
clone size: many
CDR3 DNA: TGCGCCAGCAGTTTGGACTCCATCACAGATACGCAGTATTTT
CDR3 protein: CASSLDSITDTQYF

D gene: TRBD1
J gene: TRBJ1-5
V gene: TRBV5-1
clone size: medium-sized
CDR3 DNA: TGCGCCAGCAGCCCCGGACAGGGGGCACAGCCCCAGCATTTT
CDR3 protein: CASSPGQGAQPQHF

D gene: TRBD2
J gene: TRBJ2-1
V gene: TRBV20-1
clone size: NA
CDR3 DNA: TGCAGTGCAGAGGGCGCGGGGGGTTACAATGAGCAGTTCTTC
CDR3 protein: CSAEGAGGYNEQFF

D gene: TRBD1
J gene: TRBJ2-3
V gene: TRBV7-2
clone size: NA
CDR3 DNA: TGTGCCAGCAGCGTAAGGGACAGAGATACGCAGTATTTT
CDR3 protein: CASSVRDRDTQYF

D gene: TRBD1
J gene: TRBJ1-5
V gene: TRBV28
clone size: medium-sized
CDR3 DNA: TGTGCCAGCAGTACCGGGACAGGGTACCTAAATAGCAATCAGCCCCAGCATTTT
CDR3 protein: CASSTGTGYLNSNQPQHF

D gene: NA
J gene: TRBJ2-6
V gene: TRBV18
clone size: few
CDR3 DNA: TGTGCCAGCTCACCACAGGCCTCTGGGGCCAACGTCCTGACTTTC
CDR3 protein: CASSPQASGANVLTF

D gene: NA
J gene: TRBJ1-2
V gene: TRBV12-3/TRBV12-4
clone size: many
CDR3 DNA: TGTGCCAGCAGTCCGATCGGAGGACCAATAAACTATGGCTACACCTTC
CDR3 protein: CASSPIGGPINYGYTF